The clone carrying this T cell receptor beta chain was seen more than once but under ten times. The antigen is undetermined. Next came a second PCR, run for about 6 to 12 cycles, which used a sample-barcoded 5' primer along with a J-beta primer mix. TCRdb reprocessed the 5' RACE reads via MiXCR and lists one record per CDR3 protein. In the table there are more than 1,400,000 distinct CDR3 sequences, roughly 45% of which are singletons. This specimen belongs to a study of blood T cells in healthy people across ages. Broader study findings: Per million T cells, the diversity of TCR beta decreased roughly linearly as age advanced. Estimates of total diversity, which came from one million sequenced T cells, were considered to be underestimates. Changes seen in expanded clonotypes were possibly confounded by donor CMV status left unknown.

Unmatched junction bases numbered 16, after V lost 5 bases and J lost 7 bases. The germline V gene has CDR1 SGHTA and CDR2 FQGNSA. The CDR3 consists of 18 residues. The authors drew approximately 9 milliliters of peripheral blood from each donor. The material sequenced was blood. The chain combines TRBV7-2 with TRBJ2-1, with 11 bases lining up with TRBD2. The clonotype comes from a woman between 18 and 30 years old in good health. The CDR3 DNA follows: TGTGCCAGCAGCCCCATATCTAGCGGGGGGACGTCACTTAATGAGCAGTTCTTC. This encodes CASSPISSGGTSLNEQFF.